The 10 T cell receptor beta chains reported below all come from one sample, sequenced in a study of low-dose radiotherapy and immunotherapy resistance in tumors. Priming of first-strand cDNA relied on TRAV- and TRBV-specific primers (covering alpha and beta chains). TCRs were put through approximately 20 PCR cycles of amplification with Phusion. A constant-region primer and the V-primer adapter served as the primer pair. One entry per CDR3 protein, called by TCRdb with MiXCR from the reads. The table records under 11,000 distinct CDR3 sequences, about half of them present only once. Receptor source: a human donor with advanced metastatic prostate, ovarian, gallbladder or colorectal cancer (not recorded which). This table probably holds off-target reads from a library built for another chain.

The gene calls are TRBV2 and TRBJ2-7, with unresolved D. The ends were cut back, 6 bases at V and 6 bases at J, with 12 bases in the middle. This CDR3 comprises 12 residues. The V gene's germline CDR1 is SNHLY and CDR2 FYNNEI. The DNA of the CDR3 is TGTGCCAGCAGCCCGGGCCTTGGCGAGCAGTACTTC. It specifies CASSPGLGEQYF.

This clonotype was counted a few times. The chain is built from TRBV2 and TRBJ1-1; 7 nucleotides agree with TRBD1. Trimming took 3 bases from V and 4 from J; bases not matched to a gene: 5. The CDR3 consists of 14 residues. Germline-derived CDR1 and CDR2 are SNHLY and FYNNEI. DNA for the CDR3: TGTGCCAGCAGTGAGACAGGGACAATCACTGAAGCTTTCTTT. Encoded protein: CASSETGTITEAFF.

The gene calls are TRBV2 and TRBJ2-5; TRBD2 might be the D (5 bases). Germline assignment: CDR1 SNHLY and CDR2 FYNNEI. V shed 1 base and J shed 4 bases, with 13 bases lying between them. There are 15 residues in the CDR3. The CDR3 nucleotides are TGTGCCAGCAGTGAAGTAGCCGGTCGGGGAGAGACCCAGTACTTC. As protein: CASSEVAGRGETQYF.

This clonotype was observed a few times. The DNA of the CDR3 is TGTGCCAGCAGCTCATTGACTAGCGGTATCACAGATACGCAGTATTTT. Translation gives CASSSLTSGITDTQYF. This chain uses TRBV5-4 with TRBJ2-3, with TRBD2 matching over 9 bases. From germline, CDR1 is SGHNT and CDR2 YYREEE (reference sequence). The CDR3 totals 16 residues. Trimming took 3 bases from V and 2 from J; bases not matched to a gene: 7.

This clonotype was observed a handful of times. The chain uses TRBV2 and TRBJ2-7; either TRBD1 or TRBD2 may supply D (5 bases each). The CDR3 has 11 amino acids. Germline values: CDR1 SNHLY, CDR2 FYNNEI. Trimming pared 6 bases from V and 4 bases from J, leaving 7 bases between. The DNA of the CDR3 is TGTGCCAGCAGGTGGGGGTACGAGCAGTACTTC. It translates to CASRWGYEQYF.

This clonotype came up a few times. The rearrangement links TRBV7-2 to TRBJ2-1, with 9 bases matching TRBD2. Germline V lookup: CDR1 SGHTA, CDR2 FQGNSA. The length of the CDR3 is 18 residues. Trimming at V came to 0 bases and at J to 0 bases, leaving 6 bases not matched to a gene. CDR3 region: CASSLASGGYSSYNEQFF. The CDR3, as DNA: TGTGCCAGCAGCTTAGCTAGCGGGGGCTACAGCTCCTACAATGAGCAGTTCTTC.

The rearrangement joins TRBV12-5 to TRBJ2-1; tentatively, D is TRBD1 or TRBD2 (6 bases each). Looked up from germline, CDR1 is LGHNT and CDR2 is FRNRAP. The V and J ends lost 7 bases and 0 bases respectively, with 13 bases between them. The CDR3 spans 15 residues. Written as DNA, the CDR3 is TGTGCTAGTGTTCCGGGGGCCCTCTCCTACAATGAGCAGTTCTTC. Amino acids: CASVPGALSYNEQFF.

DNA for the CDR3: TGTGCCAGCACCCCCAGGAGGGGACAAAGACAAGAGACCCAGTACTTC. Translation gives CASTPRRGQRQETQYF. V usage is TRBV12-3 or TRBV12-4 and J usage is TRBJ2-5; either TRBD1 or TRBD2 may supply D (6 bases each). V was shortened by 7 bases and J by 2 bases, with 20 bases between the two germline ends. The CDR3 has 16 amino acids.

In this sample, this clonotype turned up once. The chain uses TRBV6-1 and TRBJ2-7; D remains unclear. Germline values: CDR1 MNHNS, CDR2 SASEGT. V was clipped by 2 bases and J by 6 bases, with 14 bases between them. CDR3 length: 14 amino acids. The CDR3 reads CASSETGPTGEQYF. The CDR3 DNA is TGTGCCAGCAGTGAAACCGGCCCCACCGGCGAGCAGTACTTC.

The chain recombines TRBV6-4 with TRBJ2-1; D remains ambiguous. This CDR3 spans 15 amino acids. Trimming stripped 4 bases from V and 2 bases from J, with 12 bases between. In germline, CDR1 is MRHNA, CDR2 SNTAGT. This CDR3 reads CASSVNRLTYNEQFF. The CDR3, as DNA: TGTGCCAGCAGTGTGAATAGGTTAACCTACAATGAGCAGTTCTTC.